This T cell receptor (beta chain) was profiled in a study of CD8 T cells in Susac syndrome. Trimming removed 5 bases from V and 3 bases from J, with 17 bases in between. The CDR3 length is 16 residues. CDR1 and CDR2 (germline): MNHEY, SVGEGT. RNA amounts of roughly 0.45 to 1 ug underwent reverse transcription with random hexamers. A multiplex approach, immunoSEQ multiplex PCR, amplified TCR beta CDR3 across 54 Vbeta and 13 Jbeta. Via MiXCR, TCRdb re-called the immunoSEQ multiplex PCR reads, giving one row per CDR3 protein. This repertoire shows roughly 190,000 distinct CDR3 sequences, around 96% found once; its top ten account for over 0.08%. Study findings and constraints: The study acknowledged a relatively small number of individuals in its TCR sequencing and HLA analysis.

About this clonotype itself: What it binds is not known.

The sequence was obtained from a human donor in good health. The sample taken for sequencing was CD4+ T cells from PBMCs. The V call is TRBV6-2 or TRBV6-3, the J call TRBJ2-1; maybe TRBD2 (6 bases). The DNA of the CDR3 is TGTGCCAGCAGTCACTTAACGGGAGCGGACTACAATGAGCAGTTCTTC. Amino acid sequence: CASSHLTGADYNEQFF.